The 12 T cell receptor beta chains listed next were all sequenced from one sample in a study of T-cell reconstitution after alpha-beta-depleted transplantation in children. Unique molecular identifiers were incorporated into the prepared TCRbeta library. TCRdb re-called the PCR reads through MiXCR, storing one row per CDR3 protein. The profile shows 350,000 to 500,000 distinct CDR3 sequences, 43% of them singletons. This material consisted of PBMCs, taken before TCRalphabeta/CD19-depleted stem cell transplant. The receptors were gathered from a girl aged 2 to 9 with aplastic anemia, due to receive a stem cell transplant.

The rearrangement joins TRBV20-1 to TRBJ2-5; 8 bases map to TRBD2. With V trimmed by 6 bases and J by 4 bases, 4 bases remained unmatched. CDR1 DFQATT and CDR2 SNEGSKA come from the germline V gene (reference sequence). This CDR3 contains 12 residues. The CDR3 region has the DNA TGCAGTGCCGGGGGGGCGCGAGAGACCCAGTACTTC. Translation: CSAGGARETQYF.

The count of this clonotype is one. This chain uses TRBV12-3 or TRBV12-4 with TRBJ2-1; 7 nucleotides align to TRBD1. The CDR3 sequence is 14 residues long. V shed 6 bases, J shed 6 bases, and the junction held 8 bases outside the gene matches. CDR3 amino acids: CASSRTGPLNEQFF. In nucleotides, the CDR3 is TGTGCCAGCAGCAGGACAGGCCCTCTCAATGAGCAGTTCTTC.

CDR3: CASLKRAGVDTQYF. DNA of the CDR3: TGTGCCAGCTTAAAAAGGGCGGGGGTAGATACGCAGTATTTT. The rearrangement joins TRBV12-3 or TRBV12-4 to TRBJ2-3; TRBD2 matches at 7 bases. J lost 5 bases, V lost 8 bases, and 10 bases had no gene match. The CDR3 loop spans 14 amino acids.

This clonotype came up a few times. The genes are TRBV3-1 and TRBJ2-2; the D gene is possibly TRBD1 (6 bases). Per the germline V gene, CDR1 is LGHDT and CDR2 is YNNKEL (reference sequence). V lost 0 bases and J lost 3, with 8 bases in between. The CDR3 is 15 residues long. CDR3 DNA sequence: TGTGCCAGCAGCCAAGATAACAGGGACACCGGGGAGCTGTTTTTT. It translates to CASSQDNRDTGELFF.

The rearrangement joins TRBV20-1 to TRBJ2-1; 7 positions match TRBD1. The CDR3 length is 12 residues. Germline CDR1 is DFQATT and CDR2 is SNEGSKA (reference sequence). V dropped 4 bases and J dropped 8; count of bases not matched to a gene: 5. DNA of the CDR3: TGCAGTGCTACAGACAGGGATGATGAGCAGTTCTTC. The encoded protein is CSATDRDDEQFF.

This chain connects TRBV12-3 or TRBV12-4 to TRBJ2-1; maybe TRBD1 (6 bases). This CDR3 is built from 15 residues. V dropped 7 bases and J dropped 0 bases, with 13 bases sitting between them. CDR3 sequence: CASTLGAASYNEQFF. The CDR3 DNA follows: TGTGCCAGCACCCTGGGGGCTGCCTCCTACAATGAGCAGTTCTTC.

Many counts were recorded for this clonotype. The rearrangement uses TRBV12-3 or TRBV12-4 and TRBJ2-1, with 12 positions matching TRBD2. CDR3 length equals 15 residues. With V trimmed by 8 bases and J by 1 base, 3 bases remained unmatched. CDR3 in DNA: TGTGCCAGCCGACTAGCGGGAGCGTCCTACAATGAGCAGTTCTTC. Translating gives CASRLAGASYNEQFF.

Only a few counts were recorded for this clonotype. The DNA for the CDR3 is TGCAGTGTTCGACTAGCGGAGGACTACGAGCAGTACTTC. It yields the protein CSVRLAEDYEQYF. J is TRBJ2-7 and V is TRBV20-1; 9 nucleotides match TRBD2. The junction had 7 bases not matched to a gene; V was cut back by 7 bases and J by 3 bases. Germline loops: CDR1 DFQATT, CDR2 SNEGSKA (reference sequence). CDR3 length: 13 residues.

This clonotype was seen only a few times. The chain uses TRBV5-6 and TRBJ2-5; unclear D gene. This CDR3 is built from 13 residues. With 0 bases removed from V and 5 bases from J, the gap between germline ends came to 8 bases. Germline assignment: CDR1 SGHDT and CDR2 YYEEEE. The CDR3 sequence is CASSLVQIETQYF. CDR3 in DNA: TGTGCCAGCAGCTTGGTACAAATTGAGACCCAGTACTTC.

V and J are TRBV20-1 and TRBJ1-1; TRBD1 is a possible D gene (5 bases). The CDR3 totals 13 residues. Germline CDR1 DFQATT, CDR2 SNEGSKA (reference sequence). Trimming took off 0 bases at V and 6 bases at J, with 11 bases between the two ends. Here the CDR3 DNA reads TGCAGTGCTAGAGATCGGCAGGGCGCTGAAGCTTTCTTT. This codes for CSARDRQGAEAFF.

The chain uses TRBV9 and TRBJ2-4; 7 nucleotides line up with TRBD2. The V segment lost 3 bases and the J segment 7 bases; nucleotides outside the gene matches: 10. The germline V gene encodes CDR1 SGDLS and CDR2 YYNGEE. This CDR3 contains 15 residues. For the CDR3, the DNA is TGTGCCAGCAGCGATGGGACTATCGGGAGGAACATTCAGTACTTC. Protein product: CASSDGTIGRNIQYF.

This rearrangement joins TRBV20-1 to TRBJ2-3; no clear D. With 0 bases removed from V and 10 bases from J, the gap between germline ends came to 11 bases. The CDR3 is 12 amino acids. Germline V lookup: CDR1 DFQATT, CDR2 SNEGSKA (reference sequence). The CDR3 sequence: CSAREGRWAQYF. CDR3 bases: TGCAGTGCTAGAGAGGGCCGTTGGGCGCAGTATTTT.